This T cell receptor beta chain appears in the sequencing data of a study of regulatory T cells in long-lasting Graves disease. The study's findings and limits: The persistent group shared about 2,500 public clonotypes, more than the 850 to 1,000 shared by new patients.

This sample's time point: newly diagnosed GD, antithyroid drugs for less than 3 months. RNA extracted from PBMCs served as the sequencing template. The CDR3 consists of 16 residues. The V and J ends lost 2 bases and 11 bases, in that order; junction bases with no gene match: 15. Germline V CDR1 and CDR2: MNHNS, SASEGT. About this clonotype itself: Antigen: not known.

For TCR beta, libraries came from iRepertoire HTBI primers and Arm-PCR of CDR3 regions. Via MiXCR, TCRdb re-called the multiplex PCR reads, giving one row per CDR3 protein. This table holds approximately 390,000 distinct CDR3 sequences, around 15% found once. These data also featured in a second study, about T cells in Graves' hyperthyroidism and ophthalmopathy. That work states: Most thyroid clonotypes expanded above 0.001 appeared in blood too. Ophthalmopathy was separated from stable hyperthyroidism by a 13 V-J model.

V and J are TRBV6-1 and TRBJ2-5; 9 nucleotides align to TRBD1. The sequence came from a woman aged 18-29 years with Graves disease. The material was peripheral blood mononuclear cells (PBMCs), obtained at new diagnosis, from a patient treated with antithyroid drugs. This chain's CDR3 is CASSEILGNRGRWQYF. The CDR3 DNA reads as TGTGCCAGCAGTGAAATATTGGGGAACAGGGGGCGGTGGCAGTACTTC.